These 5 T cell receptor beta chains came from one sample sequenced in a study of T cell changes during pregnancy in multiple sclerosis. Method: immunoSEQ multiplex PCR; TCRdb's copy keeps in-frame clones and lacks some. Here the sample spans over 65,000 clones, approximately 94% being singletons. Sequences were derived from peripheral blood, sampled in the third trimester of pregnancy. These TCRs come from a female donor with multiple sclerosis, enrolled in a pregnancy study.

To note about this clone: The junction shows a germline mismatch at one end, possibly a read error. The rearrangement joins TRBV7-7 to TRBJ1-6; 8 nucleotides match TRBD1. The germline V gene encodes CDR1 SSHAT and CDR2 FNYEAQ (reference sequence). CDR3 length: 20 amino acids. The chain's CDR3 is CASSSPGTGPTSSYNSPLHF. The CDR3 region has the DNA TGTGCTAGCAGCTCACCCGGGACAGGCCCCACTAGCTCCTATAATTCACCCCTCCACTTT. Full variable domain (missing parts from reference TRBV7-7 and TRBJ1-6): GAGVSQSPRYKVTKRGQDVTLRCDPISSHATLYWYQQALGQGPEFLTYFNYEAQPDKSGLPSDRFSAERPEGSISTLTIQRTEQRDSAMYRCASSSPGTGPTSSYNSPLHFGNGTRLTVT.

The chain carries TRBV11-2 and TRBJ1-2, with D unclear. The CDR3 has 15 residues. Trimming pared 1 base from V and 2 bases from J, leaving 11 bases between. CDR1 and CDR2 from the germline V gene are SGHAT and FQNNGV. CDR3 in amino acids: CASSLGGYSNYGYTF. The CDR3 DNA sequence: TGTGCCAGCAGCTTAGGAGGGTACTCAAACTATGGCTACACCTTC.

The rearrangement joins TRBV27 to TRBJ1-2, with 7 nucleotides matching TRBD1. Germline V gene sequence: CDR1 MNHEY, CDR2 SMNVEV (reference sequence). With V trimmed by 3 bases and J by 6 bases, 10 bases remained unmatched. The CDR3 contains 15 residues. The CDR3 loop is CASSFGDRLLNGYTF. CDR3 nucleotides: TGTGCCAGCAGTTTCGGGGACAGACTCCTCAATGGCTACACCTTC.

Here the CDR3 DNA reads TGCAGCGTTCGGTCGAACACTGAAGCTTTCTTT. Translated: CSVRSNTEAFF. This chain connects TRBV29-1 to TRBJ1-1; D gene uncertain. V dropped 5 bases and J dropped 1 base, with 5 bases sitting between them. The CDR3 has 11 residues. CDR1 SQVTM and CDR2 ANQGSEA come from the germline V gene.

This clone has a single count. The chain recombines TRBV9 with TRBJ2-2; the D is unclear. Germline-derived CDR1 and CDR2 are SGDLS and YYNGEE. The V end was cut by 4 bases, the J end by 6 bases, with 13 bases between. CDR3 size: 14 residues. The DNA of the CDR3 is TGTGCCAGCAGCTTACAGACCAAGGCCGGGGAGCTGTTTTTT. This encodes CASSLQTKAGELFF.